Listed below are T cell receptor beta chains from one sample, sequenced in a study of spatial heterogeneity in lung cancer. TCRdb re-analysed the 5' RACE reads in MiXCR, keeping a single row per CDR3 protein. This table has roughly 48,000 distinct CDR3 sequences, about 5.8% appearing once. The starting material was PBMCs, obtained at surgery. The origin of the receptors is a male donor with early-stage non-small cell lung cancer. Both conserved end residues are part of each CDR3. Fields, in order: D gene, clone size, J gene, V gene, CDR3 protein, CDR3 DNA. A D gene is named only where the DNA matches it firmly. Clone size is not always given. Where it is, it says once, few, many or a class for expanded clones.

d_call: -
clone_size: many
j_call: TRBJ2-1
v_call: TRBV20-1
cdr3_aa: CSASQPYGEQFF
cdr3_nt: TGCAGTGCTAGTCAGCCGTATGGTGAGCAGTTCTTC

d_call: TRBD2
clone_size: few
j_call: TRBJ2-3
v_call: TRBV9
cdr3_aa: CASSVGMAGGTDTQYF
cdr3_nt: TGTGCCAGCAGCGTAGGTATGGCGGGAGGGACAGATACGCAGTATTTT

d_call: -
clone_size: few
j_call: TRBJ2-2
v_call: TRBV4-3
cdr3_aa: CASSQEVGGNTGELFF
cdr3_nt: TGCGCCAGCAGCCAAGAGGTCGGGGGCAACACCGGGGAGCTGTTTTTT

d_call: -
clone_size: few
j_call: TRBJ1-1
v_call: TRBV10-3
cdr3_aa: CAISEGRTLTEAFF
cdr3_nt: TGTGCCATCAGTGAGGGGAGGACACTCACTGAAGCTTTCTTT

d_call: -
clone_size: many
j_call: TRBJ2-3
v_call: TRBV5-1
cdr3_aa: CASGERGRTDTQYF
cdr3_nt: TGCGCCAGCGGGGAACGGGGGCGCACAGATACGCAGTATTTT

d_call: TRBD2
clone_size: many
j_call: TRBJ2-3
v_call: TRBV9
cdr3_aa: CASSVSSGRGTDTQYF
cdr3_nt: TGTGCCAGCAGCGTGTCTAGCGGGAGAGGCACAGATACGCAGTATTTT

d_call: TRBD1
clone_size: few
j_call: TRBJ2-6
v_call: TRBV7-8
cdr3_aa: CASSSQGAGGANVLTF
cdr3_nt: TGTGCCAGCAGCTCCCAGGGGGCGGGCGGGGCCAACGTCCTGACTTTC

d_call: -
clone_size: -
j_call: TRBJ2-3
v_call: TRBV5-1
cdr3_aa: CASSTPLADSTDTQYF
cdr3_nt: TGCGCCAGCAGCACCCCGCTAGCTGATAGCACAGATACGCAGTATTTT

d_call: -
clone_size: many
j_call: TRBJ2-3
v_call: TRBV20-1
cdr3_aa: CGGSEKRTDTQYF
cdr3_nt: TGCGGAGGGAGCGAAAAGAGAACAGATACGCAGTATTTT

d_call: TRBD2
clone_size: few
j_call: TRBJ2-5
v_call: TRBV20-1
cdr3_aa: CSARAPTSEGKETQYF
cdr3_nt: TGCAGTGCTAGGGCACCGACTAGCGAGGGGAAGGAGACCCAGTACTTC

d_call: TRBD1
clone_size: many
j_call: TRBJ1-5
v_call: TRBV7-8
cdr3_aa: CASSLPTGAGQPQHF
cdr3_nt: TGTGCCAGCAGCTTGCCGACAGGGGCGGGTCAGCCCCAGCATTTT

d_call: TRBD2
clone_size: many
j_call: TRBJ2-7
v_call: TRBV2
cdr3_aa: CASKIAGVHEQYF
cdr3_nt: TGTGCCAGCAAAATAGCGGGAGTCCACGAGCAGTACTTC

d_call: -
clone_size: many
j_call: TRBJ2-3
v_call: TRBV4-2
cdr3_aa: CASSPRGDHRTDTQYF
cdr3_nt: TGTGCCAGCAGCCCCCGTGGGGACCACCGCACAGATACGCAGTATTTT

d_call: -
clone_size: many
j_call: TRBJ1-2
v_call: TRBV10-3
cdr3_aa: CAISESNLGNYGYTF
cdr3_nt: TGTGCCATCAGTGAGTCGAATCTGGGTAACTATGGCTACACCTTC

d_call: -
clone_size: few
j_call: TRBJ2-3
v_call: TRBV5-6
cdr3_aa: CASSLVYTDTQYF
cdr3_nt: TGTGCCAGCAGCTTGGTTTACACAGATACGCAGTATTTT

d_call: -
clone_size: -
j_call: TRBJ1-2
v_call: TRBV4-2
cdr3_aa: CASSPYQTANYGYTF
cdr3_nt: TGTGCCAGCAGCCCTTATCAGACAGCTAACTATGGCTACACCTTC

d_call: -
clone_size: many
j_call: TRBJ1-1
v_call: TRBV7-2
cdr3_aa: CASSLEGLGRGRNTEAFF
cdr3_nt: TGTGCCAGCAGCTTAGAGGGGTTGGGGCGGGGACGTAACACTGAAGCTTTCTTT

d_call: -
clone_size: many
j_call: TRBJ2-1
v_call: TRBV11-2
cdr3_aa: CASSSNNYNEQFF
cdr3_nt: TGTGCCAGCAGCTCGAACAACTACAATGAGCAGTTCTTC

d_call: -
clone_size: -
j_call: TRBJ2-1
v_call: TRBV10-1
cdr3_aa: CASSEKGLTRPNEQFF
cdr3_nt: TGCGCCAGCAGTGAAAAAGGCCTAACCCGCCCCAATGAGCAGTTCTTC

d_call: TRBD1
clone_size: many
j_call: TRBJ2-5
v_call: TRBV9
cdr3_aa: CASSPGQGQTQETQYF
cdr3_nt: TGTGCCAGCAGTCCTGGACAGGGACAGACTCAAGAGACCCAGTACTTC

d_call: -
clone_size: many
j_call: TRBJ2-2
v_call: TRBV4-1
cdr3_aa: CASSRVGGSNTGELFF
cdr3_nt: TGCGCCAGCAGCCGAGTCGGTGGGTCGAACACCGGGGAGCTGTTTTTT

d_call: -
clone_size: many
j_call: TRBJ1-4
v_call: TRBV7-9
cdr3_aa: CASSYKLKEKLFF
cdr3_nt: TGTGCCAGCAGCTATAAGTTAAAGGAAAAACTGTTTTTT

d_call: TRBD2
clone_size: -
j_call: TRBJ2-1
v_call: TRBV12-3/TRBV12-4
cdr3_aa: CASSLLAGGPVEQFF
cdr3_nt: TGTGCCAGCAGCCTACTAGCGGGAGGGCCGGTAGAGCAGTTCTTC

d_call: TRBD1
clone_size: many
j_call: TRBJ2-1
v_call: TRBV5-1
cdr3_aa: CASSSGTGGGYEQFF
cdr3_nt: TGCGCCAGCAGTTCCGGGACAGGGGGCGGGTATGAGCAGTTCTTC

d_call: -
clone_size: many
j_call: TRBJ1-1
v_call: TRBV6-6
cdr3_aa: CASRYREMEAFF
cdr3_nt: TGTGCCAGCAGATACAGGGAGATGGAAGCTTTCTTT

d_call: -
clone_size: many
j_call: TRBJ1-3
v_call: TRBV6-5
cdr3_aa: CASSYSAGGNTIYF
cdr3_nt: TGTGCCAGCAGTTACTCGGCAGGGGGAAACACCATATATTTT

d_call: -
clone_size: many
j_call: TRBJ2-7
v_call: TRBV27
cdr3_aa: CASSLTGTYEQYF
cdr3_nt: TGTGCCAGCAGTTTGACCGGAACCTACGAGCAGTACTTC

d_call: -
clone_size: many
j_call: TRBJ2-3
v_call: TRBV10-3
cdr3_aa: CAISDFPPGGTDTQYF
cdr3_nt: TGTGCCATCAGTGATTTCCCCCCCGGGGGCACAGATACGCAGTATTTT

d_call: -
clone_size: -
j_call: TRBJ1-5
v_call: TRBV24-1
cdr3_aa: CATSGRDSHQPQHF
cdr3_nt: TGTGCCACCAGTGGCAGGGACTCCCATCAGCCCCAGCATTTT

d_call: -
clone_size: many
j_call: TRBJ1-3
v_call: TRBV19
cdr3_aa: CASRPGPGNTIYF
cdr3_nt: TGTGCCAGTAGGCCGGGACCTGGAAACACCATATATTTT

d_call: -
clone_size: many
j_call: TRBJ2-7
v_call: TRBV7-2
cdr3_aa: CASSLDSGTYEQYF
cdr3_nt: TGTGCCAGCAGCTTAGACTCTGGAACCTACGAGCAGTACTTC

d_call: -
clone_size: -
j_call: TRBJ1-5
v_call: TRBV6-1
cdr3_aa: CASGRTHSNQPQHF
cdr3_nt: TGTGCCAGCGGTAGGACCCATAGCAATCAGCCCCAGCATTTT

d_call: -
clone_size: many
j_call: TRBJ2-1
v_call: TRBV6-5
cdr3_aa: CASSLGTNEQFF
cdr3_nt: TGTGCCAGCAGCTTAGGGACGAATGAGCAGTTCTTC

d_call: -
clone_size: many
j_call: TRBJ2-6
v_call: TRBV19
cdr3_aa: CASSIITAGANVLTF
cdr3_nt: TGTGCCAGTAGTATAATAACCGCTGGGGCCAACGTCCTGACTTTC

d_call: -
clone_size: many
j_call: TRBJ2-1
v_call: TRBV5-1
cdr3_aa: CASSLALNNEQFF
cdr3_nt: TGCGCCAGCAGCTTGGCCCTGAACAATGAGCAGTTCTTC

d_call: -
clone_size: many
j_call: TRBJ2-3
v_call: TRBV12-3/TRBV12-4
cdr3_aa: CASSLASSTDTQYF
cdr3_nt: TGTGCCAGCAGTTTAGCTAGCTCCACAGATACGCAGTATTTT

d_call: -
clone_size: many
j_call: TRBJ2-7
v_call: TRBV4-1
cdr3_aa: CASSQLQGRGEQYF
cdr3_nt: TGCGCCAGCAGCCAACTCCAGGGACGAGGTGAGCAGTACTTC

d_call: -
clone_size: few
j_call: TRBJ2-3
v_call: TRBV11-3
cdr3_aa: CASSPSTSVDTQYF
cdr3_nt: TGTGCCAGCAGCCCTAGCACGTCTGTAGATACGCAGTATTTT

d_call: -
clone_size: many
j_call: TRBJ1-5
v_call: TRBV30
cdr3_aa: CAWSSGVRQPQHF
cdr3_nt: TGTGCCTGGAGTTCAGGGGTGAGGCAGCCCCAGCATTTT

d_call: TRBD1
clone_size: many
j_call: TRBJ2-1
v_call: TRBV11-2
cdr3_aa: CASSLGTVSYNEQFF
cdr3_nt: TGTGCCAGCAGCCTCGGGACAGTTTCCTACAATGAGCAGTTCTTC

d_call: TRBD2
clone_size: many
j_call: TRBJ2-3
v_call: TRBV5-1
cdr3_aa: CASSAGTTGSTDTQYF
cdr3_nt: TGCGCCAGCAGCGCCGGGACTACTGGTAGCACAGATACGCAGTATTTT

d_call: -
clone_size: many
j_call: TRBJ2-4
v_call: TRBV5-4
cdr3_aa: CASSSPTLLELDIQYF
cdr3_nt: TGTGCCAGCAGCTCCCCGACCCTGCTAGAGTTGGACATTCAGTACTTC

d_call: -
clone_size: many
j_call: TRBJ1-5
v_call: TRBV20-1
cdr3_aa: CSANPPASNQPQHF
cdr3_nt: TGCAGTGCTAACCCCCCGGCAAGCAATCAGCCCCAGCATTTT

d_call: -
clone_size: many
j_call: TRBJ2-1
v_call: TRBV30
cdr3_aa: CAWSHGTYNEQFF
cdr3_nt: TGTGCCTGGTCCCATGGGACCTACAATGAGCAGTTCTTC

d_call: -
clone_size: many
j_call: TRBJ1-1
v_call: TRBV20-1
cdr3_aa: CSASGPNTEAFF
cdr3_nt: TGCAGTGCTAGTGGACCAAACACTGAAGCTTTCTTT

d_call: -
clone_size: -
j_call: TRBJ1-1
v_call: TRBV7-9
cdr3_aa: CASSLVAGTTEAFF
cdr3_nt: TGTGCCAGCAGCTTAGTTGCGGGGACCACTGAAGCTTTCTTT

d_call: TRBD2
clone_size: many
j_call: TRBJ2-1
v_call: TRBV28
cdr3_aa: CASSPTPWGGSYNEQFF
cdr3_nt: TGTGCCAGCAGTCCCACCCCGTGGGGGGGCTCCTACAATGAGCAGTTCTTC

d_call: -
clone_size: -
j_call: TRBJ2-7
v_call: TRBV9
cdr3_aa: CASSVSPGEHEQYF
cdr3_nt: TGTGCCAGCAGCGTCTCCCCAGGGGAACACGAGCAGTACTTC

d_call: -
clone_size: many
j_call: TRBJ2-1
v_call: TRBV10-3
cdr3_aa: CATKDNNEQFF
cdr3_nt: TGTGCCACCAAGGATAACAATGAGCAGTTCTTC

d_call: -
clone_size: many
j_call: TRBJ2-7
v_call: TRBV20-1
cdr3_aa: CSATKGVHEQYF
cdr3_nt: TGCAGTGCTACAAAGGGCGTGCACGAGCAGTACTTC

d_call: -
clone_size: many
j_call: TRBJ1-6
v_call: TRBV29-1
cdr3_aa: CSVMVQVNSPLHF
cdr3_nt: TGCAGCGTTATGGTCCAGGTCAATTCACCCCTCCACTTT

d_call: -
clone_size: many
j_call: TRBJ2-2
v_call: TRBV28
cdr3_aa: CASSGKDGFTGELFF
cdr3_nt: TGTGCCAGCAGTGGAAAAGACGGATTCACCGGGGAGCTGTTTTTT

d_call: -
clone_size: many
j_call: TRBJ2-1
v_call: TRBV5-1
cdr3_aa: CASRRDGALEQFF
cdr3_nt: TGCGCCAGCAGACGTGACGGGGCGTTGGAGCAGTTCTTC

d_call: -
clone_size: many
j_call: TRBJ1-4
v_call: TRBV28
cdr3_aa: CASSLFQEINEKLFF
cdr3_nt: TGTGCCAGCAGTTTATTCCAGGAGATAAATGAAAAACTGTTTTTT

d_call: -
clone_size: many
j_call: TRBJ1-4
v_call: TRBV7-6
cdr3_aa: CASSSTPTNEKLFF
cdr3_nt: TGTGCCAGCAGCAGTACACCAACTAATGAAAAACTGTTTTTT

d_call: TRBD2
clone_size: many
j_call: TRBJ2-3
v_call: TRBV5-4
cdr3_aa: CASSLGLAGVEDTQYF
cdr3_nt: TGTGCCAGCAGCCTCGGACTAGCGGGAGTGGAAGATACGCAGTATTTT

d_call: -
clone_size: many
j_call: TRBJ2-2
v_call: TRBV5-4
cdr3_aa: CASSSPTGTGELFF
cdr3_nt: TGTGCCAGCAGCTCTCCGACAGGAACCGGGGAGCTGTTTTTT

d_call: -
clone_size: few
j_call: TRBJ1-1
v_call: TRBV6-6
cdr3_aa: CASSYRVENTEAFF
cdr3_nt: TGTGCCAGCAGTTATAGGGTCGAAAACACTGAAGCTTTCTTT

d_call: TRBD2
clone_size: many
j_call: TRBJ2-3
v_call: TRBV6-1
cdr3_aa: CASRSLASGRFTDTQYF
cdr3_nt: TGTGCCAGCAGATCCTTGGCTAGCGGGAGATTCACAGATACGCAGTATTTT